This T cell receptor beta chain was obtained from a study of tumor-infiltrating lymphocytes in primary liver carcinoma. The overall study: The cohort included men and women aged 30 to 69 years.

This clonotype was detected only once. Unsorted bulk tissue, about 19-30 mg of it, served as the source for co-extraction of RNA and DNA. The study sampled five separate regions from each tumor. The authors made TCR beta cDNA from around 500 ng total RNA with a constant-region primer. The TCR beta library was amplified through three nested multiplex PCR rounds in a modified ARM-PCR procedure. Each of the first two PCR rounds ran approximately 11 cycles with TRBV1-TRBV30 forward and C-beta reverse primers. TCRdb passed the multiplex PCR reads through MiXCR, listing each CDR3 protein once. The table lists about 43,000 distinct CDR3 sequences, 73% of them singletons, with over 15% in the top ten. V was pared by 1 base and J by 3 bases, with 10 bases between. This CDR3 region has 14 residues.

The source is a man aged 40-55 years with primary liver carcinoma and hepatitis B virus infection. Sequenced sample: liver tumor tissue from sampling region 2. Documented subset: tumor region T2, inferior pole. The rearrangement joins TRBV12-3 or TRBV12-4 to TRBJ2-7, with no clear D. In DNA form, the CDR3 reads TGTGCCAGCAGTTTAGGGGGTGCGCTCTACGAGCAGTACTTC. Its protein is CASSLGGALYEQYF.